This T cell receptor (beta chain) was sequenced in a study of sequential checkpoint blockade in melanoma. In the study overall: Patients were randomized 1:1 to nivolumab-then-ipilimumab or ipilimumab-then-nivolumab first-line.

As to treatment: randomized to nivolumab then ipilimumab (arm A) or the reverse (arm B). No patient had prior DNA-damaging chemotherapy. The CDR3 has 14 amino acids, counting both end residues. With respect to this clone: The CDR3 does not close with the conserved phenylalanine or tryptophan, likely indicating a read error. The limits of the CDR3 on the DNA are not certain, so only TCRdb's listed CDR3 is given.

Profiled with immunoSEQ multiplex PCR; TCRdb holds only in-frame clones, not every one. The table shows approximately 3,600 clones, with 50% to 60% occurring only once. The source was CD8+ T cells sorted from blood (inferred from file names), collected from a patient given nivolumab and ipilimumab in sequence. The sequence derives from a human donor with melanoma. The gene calls are TRBV21-1 and TRBJ1-3. TRBV21-1 is a documented pseudogene. The CDR3 loop reads CASSQPVATTRTKL.